This section outlines one T cell receptor beta chain sequence together with its context. The antigen remains undetermined. The source of the sample is a study of cytomegalovirus exposure and HLA in healthy donors. Overall study findings and caveats: In a later analysis, at a false discovery rate of 0.05, over 15,000 TCR beta sequences matched HLA alleles. It was reported that TCR beta sequences correctly inferred the HLA-A and HLA-B alleles for most subjects. According to the study, about 180 TCR beta chains were cytomegalovirus-associated. In a later analysis, V- and J-gene trimming of beta chains associated with a DCLRE1C missense variant, replicated independently.

Germline V CDR1 and CDR2: SGHTA, FQGNSA. This CDR3 has 15 residues. Trimming took 5 bases from V and 11 from J; bases not matched to a gene: 16. Primers: 60 Vbeta forward and 13 Jbeta reverse. Repertoires were generated with immunoSEQ multiplex PCR, while TCRdb's copy carries only in-frame clones and drops some. The sample comprises some 120,000 clones, 75% of which are singletons, and more than 1.5% rests with the top ten. The chain recombines TRBV7-2 with TRBJ1-1; 8 bases map to TRBD1. The sequence derives from a woman aged 18-29 years in good health and CMV-seronegative. Sample: PBMCs. In nucleotides, the CDR3 is TGTGCCAGCAGCGTCAACCCAGGGGGCGGTTTGCATGCTTTCTTT. This encodes CASSVNPGGGLHAFF.